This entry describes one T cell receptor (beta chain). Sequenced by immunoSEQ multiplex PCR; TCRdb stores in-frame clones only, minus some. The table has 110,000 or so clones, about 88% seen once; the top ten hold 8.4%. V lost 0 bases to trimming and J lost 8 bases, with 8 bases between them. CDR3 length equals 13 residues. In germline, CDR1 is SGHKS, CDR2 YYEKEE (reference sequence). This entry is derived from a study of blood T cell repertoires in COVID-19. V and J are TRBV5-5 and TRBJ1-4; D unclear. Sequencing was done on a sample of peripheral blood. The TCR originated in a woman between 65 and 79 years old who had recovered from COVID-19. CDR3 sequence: CASSLGPREKLFF. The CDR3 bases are TGTGCCAGCAGCTTGGGCCCGAGAGAAAAACTGTTTTTT.